This TCR beta chain appears in the sequencing data of a study of early T cells in non-severe SARS-CoV-2 infection. The ends were cut back, 0 bases at V and 8 bases at J, with 13 bases in the middle. This CDR3 spans 14 amino acids. The germline CDR1 and CDR2 sequences are SNHLY and FYNNEI. There are a few counts of this clonotype. TCRdb re-derived calls from the 5' RACE reads in MiXCR, one entry per CDR3 protein. The sample has some 40,000 distinct CDR3 sequences, about 12% seen once. The clonotype comes from an adult who was a healthcare worker with PCR-confirmed SARS-CoV-2 infection or an uninfected control (not recorded which). This sequence joins TRBV2 and TRBJ1-1; no clear D. Sequencing was carried out using whole blood. In DNA, the CDR3 is TGTGCCAGCAGTGAAGCGTCAGCTAAGAGGGAAGCTTTCTTT. Its protein is CASSEASAKREAFF.